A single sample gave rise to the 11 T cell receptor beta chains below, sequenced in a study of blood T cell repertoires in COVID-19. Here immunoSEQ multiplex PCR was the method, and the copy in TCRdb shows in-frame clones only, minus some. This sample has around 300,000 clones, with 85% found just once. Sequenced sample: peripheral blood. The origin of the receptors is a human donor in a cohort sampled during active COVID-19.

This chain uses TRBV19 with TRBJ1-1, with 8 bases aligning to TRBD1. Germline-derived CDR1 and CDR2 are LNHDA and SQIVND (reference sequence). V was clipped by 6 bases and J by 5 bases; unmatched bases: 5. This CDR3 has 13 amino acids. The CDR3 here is CASRNRGGTEAFF. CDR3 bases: TGTGCCAGTAGGAACAGGGGGGGGACTGAAGCTTTCTTT.

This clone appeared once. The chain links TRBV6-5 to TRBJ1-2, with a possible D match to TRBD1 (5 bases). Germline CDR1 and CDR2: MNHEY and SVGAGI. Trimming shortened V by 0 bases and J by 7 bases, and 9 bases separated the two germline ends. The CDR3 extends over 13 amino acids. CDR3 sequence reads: CASSYSGELGYTF. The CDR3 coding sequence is TGTGCCAGCAGTTACTCAGGGGAACTTGGCTACACCTTC.

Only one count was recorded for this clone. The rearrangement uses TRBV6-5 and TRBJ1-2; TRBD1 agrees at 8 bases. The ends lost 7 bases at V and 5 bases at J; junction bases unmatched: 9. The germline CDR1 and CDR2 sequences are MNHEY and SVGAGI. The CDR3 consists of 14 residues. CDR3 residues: CASNWDRRTYGYTF. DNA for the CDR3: TGTGCCAGCAATTGGGACAGGAGGACTTATGGCTACACCTTC.

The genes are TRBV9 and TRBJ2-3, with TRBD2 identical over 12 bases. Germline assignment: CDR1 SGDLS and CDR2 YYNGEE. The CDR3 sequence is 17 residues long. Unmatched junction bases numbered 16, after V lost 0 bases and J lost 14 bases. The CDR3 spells CASSVGLAGGSRGRLYF. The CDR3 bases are TGTGCCAGCAGCGTAGGGCTAGCGGGAGGGTCCCGAGGGCGTCTGTATTTT.

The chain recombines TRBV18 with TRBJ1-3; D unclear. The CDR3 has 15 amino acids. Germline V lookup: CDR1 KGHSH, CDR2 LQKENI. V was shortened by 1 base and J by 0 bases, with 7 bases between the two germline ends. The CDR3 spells CASSPLDSSGNTIYF. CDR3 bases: TGTGCCAGCTCACCACTCGATAGCTCTGGAAACACCATATATTTT. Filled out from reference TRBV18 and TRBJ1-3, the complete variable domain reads NAGVMQNPRHLVRRRGQEARLRCSPMKGHSHVYWYRQLPEEGLKFMVYLQKENIIDESGMPKERFSAEFPKEGPSILRIQQVVRGDSAAYFCASSPLDSSGNTIYFGEGSWLTVV.

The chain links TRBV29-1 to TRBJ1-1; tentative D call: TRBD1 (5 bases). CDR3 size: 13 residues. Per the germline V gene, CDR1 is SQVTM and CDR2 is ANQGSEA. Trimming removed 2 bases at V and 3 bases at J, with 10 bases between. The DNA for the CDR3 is TGCAGCGTTGAAAGGGGATTAGACACTGAAGCTTTCTTT. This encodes CSVERGLDTEAFF.

The CDR3 sequence is CAWKGGGHGYTF. CDR3 DNA: TGTGCCTGGAAAGGGGGCGGGCATGGCTACACCTTC. V gene TRBV30 combines with J gene TRBJ1-2; 7 bases are shared with TRBD1. V shed 4 bases, J shed 6 bases, and the junction held 5 bases outside the gene matches. Germline V CDR1 and CDR2: GTSNPN, SVGIG (reference sequence). The CDR3 sequence is 12 residues long.

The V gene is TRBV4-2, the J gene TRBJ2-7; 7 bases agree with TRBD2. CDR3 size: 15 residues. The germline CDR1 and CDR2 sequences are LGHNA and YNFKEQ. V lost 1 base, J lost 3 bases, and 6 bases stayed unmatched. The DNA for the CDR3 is TGTGCCAGCAGCCAAGGGGGACTACCAAACTACGAGCAGTACTTC. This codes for CASSQGGLPNYEQYF.

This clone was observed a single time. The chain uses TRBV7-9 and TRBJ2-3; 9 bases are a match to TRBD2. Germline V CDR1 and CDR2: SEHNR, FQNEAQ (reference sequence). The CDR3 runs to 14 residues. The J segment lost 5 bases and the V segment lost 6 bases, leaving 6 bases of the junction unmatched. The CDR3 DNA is TGTGCCAGCAGTTATAGCGGGAGTAAAGATACGCAGTATTTT. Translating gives CASSYSGSKDTQYF.

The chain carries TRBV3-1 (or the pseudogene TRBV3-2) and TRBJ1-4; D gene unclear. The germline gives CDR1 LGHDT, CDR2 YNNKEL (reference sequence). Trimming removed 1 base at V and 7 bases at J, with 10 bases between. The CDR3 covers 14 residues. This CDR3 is CASSQASKREKLFF. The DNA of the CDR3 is TGTGCCAGCAGCCAAGCCTCTAAACGTGAAAAACTGTTTTTT.

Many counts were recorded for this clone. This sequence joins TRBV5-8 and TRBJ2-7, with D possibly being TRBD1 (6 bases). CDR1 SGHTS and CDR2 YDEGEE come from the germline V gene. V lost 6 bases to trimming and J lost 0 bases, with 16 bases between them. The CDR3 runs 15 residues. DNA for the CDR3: TGTGCCAGCACCCCGACCCCGGACAGCTCCTACGAGCAGTACTTC. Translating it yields CASTPTPDSSYEQYF.